This TCR beta chain was captured in a study of T cell repertoires in cytomegalovirus infection. Background on the study: The authors used CMV epitopes that were HLA-C-restricted (recently identified) and HLA-B-restricted (well studied). General study points: Public TCR beta family frequency separated CMV-and-HLA carriers, including in an independent cohort.

TCRdb called the reads again in MiXCR, with one record for every CDR3 protein. The repertoire includes just under 500,000 distinct CDR3 sequences, more than 30% of them detected once, and 15% to 20% sits in the top ten. V was shortened by 0 bases and J by 0 bases, with 5 bases between the two germline ends. The CDR3 has 15 amino acids. The germline CDR1 and CDR2 sequences are MNHEY and SVGAGI. In regard to this clonotype: Its specificity is unknown.

The receptor comes from a human donor in good health (CMV status not recorded). Some clones in this sample may be carry-over from other donors' samples. Material: cultured PBMCs, obtained from culture after CMV antigen stimulation. V is TRBV6-5 and J is TRBJ1-4; D is uncertain. The CDR3 coding sequence is TGTGCCAGCAGTTACTCGACTGCAACTAATGAAAAACTGTTTTTT. It specifies CASSYSTATNEKLFF.